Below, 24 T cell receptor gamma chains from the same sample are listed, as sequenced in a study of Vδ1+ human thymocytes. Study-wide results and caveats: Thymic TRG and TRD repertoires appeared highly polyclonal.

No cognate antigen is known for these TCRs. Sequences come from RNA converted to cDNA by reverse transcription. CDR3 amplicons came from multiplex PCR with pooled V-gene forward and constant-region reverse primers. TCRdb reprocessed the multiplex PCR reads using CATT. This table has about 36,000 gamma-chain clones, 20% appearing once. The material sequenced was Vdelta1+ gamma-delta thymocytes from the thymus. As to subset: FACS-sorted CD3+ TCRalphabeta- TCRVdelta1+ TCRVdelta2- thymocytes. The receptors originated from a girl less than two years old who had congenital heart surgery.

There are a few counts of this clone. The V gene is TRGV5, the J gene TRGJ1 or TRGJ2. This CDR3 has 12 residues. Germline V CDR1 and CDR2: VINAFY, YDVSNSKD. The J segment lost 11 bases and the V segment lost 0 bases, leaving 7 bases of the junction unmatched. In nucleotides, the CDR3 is TGTGCCACCTGGGACAGGCCAATCCAGAAACTCTTT. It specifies CATWDRPIQKLF.

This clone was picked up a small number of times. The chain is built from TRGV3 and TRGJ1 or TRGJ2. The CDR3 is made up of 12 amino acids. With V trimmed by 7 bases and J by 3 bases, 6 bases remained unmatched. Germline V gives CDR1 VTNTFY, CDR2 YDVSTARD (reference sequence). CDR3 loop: CATCTLYYKKLF. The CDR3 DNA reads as TGTGCCACCTGCACACTTTATTATAAGAAACTCTTT.

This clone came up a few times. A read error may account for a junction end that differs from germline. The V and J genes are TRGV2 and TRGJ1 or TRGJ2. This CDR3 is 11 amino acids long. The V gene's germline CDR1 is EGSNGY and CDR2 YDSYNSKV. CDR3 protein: CAAWDGNKKLF. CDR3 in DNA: TGTGCCGCCTGGGATGGTAATAAGAAACTCTTT.

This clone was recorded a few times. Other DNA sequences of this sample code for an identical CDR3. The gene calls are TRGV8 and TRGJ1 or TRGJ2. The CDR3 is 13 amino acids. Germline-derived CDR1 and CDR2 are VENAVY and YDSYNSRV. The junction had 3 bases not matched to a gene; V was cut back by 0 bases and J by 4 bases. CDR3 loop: CATWDRLYYKKLF. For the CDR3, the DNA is TGTGCCACCTGGGATAGGCTCTATTATAAGAAACTCTTT.

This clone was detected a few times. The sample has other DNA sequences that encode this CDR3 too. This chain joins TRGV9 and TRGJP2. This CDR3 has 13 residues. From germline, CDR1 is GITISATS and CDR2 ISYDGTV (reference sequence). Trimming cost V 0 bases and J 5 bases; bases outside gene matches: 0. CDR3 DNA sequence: TGTGCCTTGTGGGAGGTGAGTGATTGGATCAAGACGTTT. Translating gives CALWEVSDWIKTF.

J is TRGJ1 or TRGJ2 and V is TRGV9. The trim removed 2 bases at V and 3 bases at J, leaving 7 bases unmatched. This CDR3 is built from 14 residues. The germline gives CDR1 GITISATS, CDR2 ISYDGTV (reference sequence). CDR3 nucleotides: TGTGCCTTGTGGGAGGCGGACACTTATTATAAGAAACTCTTT. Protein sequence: CALWEADTYYKKLF.

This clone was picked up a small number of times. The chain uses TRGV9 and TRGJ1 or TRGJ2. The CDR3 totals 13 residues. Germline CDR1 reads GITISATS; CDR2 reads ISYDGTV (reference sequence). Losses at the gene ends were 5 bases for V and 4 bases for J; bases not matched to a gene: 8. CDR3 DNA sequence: TGTGCCTTGTGGGCCAACTACTATTATAAGAAACTCTTT. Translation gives CALWANYYYKKLF.

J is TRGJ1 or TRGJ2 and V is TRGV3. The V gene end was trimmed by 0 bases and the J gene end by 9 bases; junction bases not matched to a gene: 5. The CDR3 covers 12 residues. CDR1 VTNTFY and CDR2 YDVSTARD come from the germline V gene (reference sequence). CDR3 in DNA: TGTGCCACCTGGGACAGGCAGGCTAAGAAACTCTTT. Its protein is CATWDRQAKKLF.

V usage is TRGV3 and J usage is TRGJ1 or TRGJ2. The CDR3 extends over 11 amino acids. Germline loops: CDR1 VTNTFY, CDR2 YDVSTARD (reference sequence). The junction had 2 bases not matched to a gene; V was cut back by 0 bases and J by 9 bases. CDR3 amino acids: CATWDRGKKLF. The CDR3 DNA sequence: TGTGCCACCTGGGACAGGGGTAAGAAACTCTTT.

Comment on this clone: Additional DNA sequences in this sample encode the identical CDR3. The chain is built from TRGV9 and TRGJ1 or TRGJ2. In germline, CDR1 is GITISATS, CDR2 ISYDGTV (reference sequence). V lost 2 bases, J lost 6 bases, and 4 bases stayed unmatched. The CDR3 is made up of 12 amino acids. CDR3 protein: CALWEASYKKLF. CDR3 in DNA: TGTGCCTTGTGGGAGGCTAGTTATAAGAAACTCTTT.

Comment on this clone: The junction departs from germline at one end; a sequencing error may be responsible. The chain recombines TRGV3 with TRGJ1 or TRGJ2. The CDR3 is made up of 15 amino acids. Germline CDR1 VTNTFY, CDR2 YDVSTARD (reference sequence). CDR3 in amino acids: CATWDTSAVYYKELF. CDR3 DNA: TGTGCCACCTGGGACACCTCAGCGGTTTATTATAAGGAACTCTTT.

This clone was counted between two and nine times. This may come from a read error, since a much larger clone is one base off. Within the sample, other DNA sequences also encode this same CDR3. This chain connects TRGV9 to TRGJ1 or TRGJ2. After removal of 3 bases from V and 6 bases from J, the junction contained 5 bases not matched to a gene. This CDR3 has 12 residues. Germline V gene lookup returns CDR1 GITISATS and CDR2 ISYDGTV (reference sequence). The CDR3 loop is CALWELGYKKLF. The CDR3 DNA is TGTGCCTTGTGGGAGTTGGGTTATAAGAAACTCTTT.

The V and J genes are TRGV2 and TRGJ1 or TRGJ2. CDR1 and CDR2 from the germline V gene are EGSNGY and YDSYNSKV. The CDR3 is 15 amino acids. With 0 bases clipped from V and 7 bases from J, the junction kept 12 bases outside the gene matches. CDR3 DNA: TGTGCCACCTGGGACGGGTCTGGCCCTAAATATAAGAAACTCTTT. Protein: CATWDGSGPKYKKLF.

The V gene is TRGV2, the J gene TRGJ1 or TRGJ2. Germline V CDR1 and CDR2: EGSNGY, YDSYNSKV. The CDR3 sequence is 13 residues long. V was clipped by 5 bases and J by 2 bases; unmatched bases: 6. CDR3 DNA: TGTGCCACCTGGGCCCGGCATTATTATAAGAAACTCTTT. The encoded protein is CATWARHYYKKLF.

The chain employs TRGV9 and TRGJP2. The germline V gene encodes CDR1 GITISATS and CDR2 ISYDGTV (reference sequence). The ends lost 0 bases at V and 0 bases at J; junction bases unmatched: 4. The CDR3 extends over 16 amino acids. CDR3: CALWEVGNSSDWIKTF. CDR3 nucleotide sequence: TGTGCCTTGTGGGAGGTGGGAAATAGTAGTGATTGGATCAAGACGTTT.

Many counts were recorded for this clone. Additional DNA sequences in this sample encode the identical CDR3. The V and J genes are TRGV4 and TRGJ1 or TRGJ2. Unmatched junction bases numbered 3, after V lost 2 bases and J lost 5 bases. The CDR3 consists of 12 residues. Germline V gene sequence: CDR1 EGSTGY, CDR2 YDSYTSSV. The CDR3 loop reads CATWDEDYKKLF. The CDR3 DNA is TGTGCCACCTGGGATGAGGATTATAAGAAACTCTTT.

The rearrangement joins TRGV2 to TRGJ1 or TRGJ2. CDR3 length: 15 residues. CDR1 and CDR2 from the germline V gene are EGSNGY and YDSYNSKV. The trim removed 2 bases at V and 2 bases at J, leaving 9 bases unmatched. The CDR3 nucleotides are TGTGCCACCTGGGACGACCGACCCCATTATTATAAGAAACTCTTT. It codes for CATWDDRPHYYKKLF.

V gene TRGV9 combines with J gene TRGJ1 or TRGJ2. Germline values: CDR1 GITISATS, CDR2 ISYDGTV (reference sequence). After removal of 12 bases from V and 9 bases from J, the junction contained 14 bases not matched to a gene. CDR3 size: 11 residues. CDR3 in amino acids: CAADAGFKKLF. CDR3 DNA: TGTGCCGCGGACGCTGGCTTTAAGAAACTCTTT.

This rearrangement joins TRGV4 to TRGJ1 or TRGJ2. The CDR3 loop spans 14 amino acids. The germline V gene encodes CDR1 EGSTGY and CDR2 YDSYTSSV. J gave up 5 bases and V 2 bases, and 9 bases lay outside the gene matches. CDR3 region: CATWDEAGDYKKLF. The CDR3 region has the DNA TGTGCCACCTGGGATGAGGCGGGGGATTATAAGAAACTCTTT.

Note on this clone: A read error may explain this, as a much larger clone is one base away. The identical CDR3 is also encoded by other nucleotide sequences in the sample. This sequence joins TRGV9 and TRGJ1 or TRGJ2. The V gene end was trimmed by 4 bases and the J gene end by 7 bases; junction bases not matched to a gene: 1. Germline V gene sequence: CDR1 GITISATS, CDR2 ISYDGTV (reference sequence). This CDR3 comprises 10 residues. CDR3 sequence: CALWDYKKLF. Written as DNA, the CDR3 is TGTGCCTTGTGGGACTATAAGAAACTCTTT.

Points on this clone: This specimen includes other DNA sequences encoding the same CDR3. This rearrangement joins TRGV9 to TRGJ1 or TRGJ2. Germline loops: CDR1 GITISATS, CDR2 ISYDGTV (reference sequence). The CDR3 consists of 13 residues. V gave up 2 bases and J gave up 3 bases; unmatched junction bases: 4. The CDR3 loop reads CALWEAVYYKKLF. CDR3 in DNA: TGTGCCTTGTGGGAGGCTGTTTATTATAAGAAACTCTTT.

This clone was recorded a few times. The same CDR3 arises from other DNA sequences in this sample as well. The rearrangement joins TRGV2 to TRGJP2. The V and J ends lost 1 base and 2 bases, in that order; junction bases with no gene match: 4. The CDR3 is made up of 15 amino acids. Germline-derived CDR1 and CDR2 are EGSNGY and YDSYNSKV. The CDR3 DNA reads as TGTGCCACCTGGGACGGCTCAAGTAGTGATTGGATCAAGACGTTT. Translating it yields CATWDGSSSDWIKTF.

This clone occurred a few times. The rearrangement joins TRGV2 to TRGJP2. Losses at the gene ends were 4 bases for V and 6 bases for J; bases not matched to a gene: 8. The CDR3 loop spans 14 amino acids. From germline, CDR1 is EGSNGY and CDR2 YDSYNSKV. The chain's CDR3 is CATWDTGGDWIKTF. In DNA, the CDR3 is TGTGCCACCTGGGATACCGGGGGTGATTGGATCAAGACGTTT.

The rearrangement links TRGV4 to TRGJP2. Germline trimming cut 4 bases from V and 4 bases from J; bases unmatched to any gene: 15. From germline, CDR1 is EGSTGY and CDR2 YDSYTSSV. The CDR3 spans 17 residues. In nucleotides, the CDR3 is TGTGCCACCTGGGAGAGTCTTTGGGCCATTAGTGATTGGATCAAGACGTTT. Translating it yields CATWESLWAISDWIKTF.